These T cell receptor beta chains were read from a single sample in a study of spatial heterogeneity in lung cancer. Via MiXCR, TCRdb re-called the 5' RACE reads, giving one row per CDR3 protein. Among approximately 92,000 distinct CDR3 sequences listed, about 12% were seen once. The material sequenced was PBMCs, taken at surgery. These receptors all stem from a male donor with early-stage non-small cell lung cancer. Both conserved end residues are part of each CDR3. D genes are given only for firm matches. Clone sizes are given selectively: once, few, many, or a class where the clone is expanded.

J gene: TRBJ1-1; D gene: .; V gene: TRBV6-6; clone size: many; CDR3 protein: CASSGVPNTEAFF; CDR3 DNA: TGTGCCAGCAGTGGAGTACCAAACACTGAAGCTTTCTTT
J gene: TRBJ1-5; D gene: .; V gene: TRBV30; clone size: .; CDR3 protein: CAWATVDSNQPQHF; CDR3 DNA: TGTGCCTGGGCCACAGTGGATAGCAATCAGCCCCAGCATTTT
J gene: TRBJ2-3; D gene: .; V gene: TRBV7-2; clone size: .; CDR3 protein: CASSSGGVHTDTQYF; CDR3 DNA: TGTGCCAGCAGCTCCGGCGGGGTACACACAGATACGCAGTATTTT
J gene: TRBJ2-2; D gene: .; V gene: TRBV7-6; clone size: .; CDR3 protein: CASTPGVDGELFF; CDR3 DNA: TGTGCCAGCACCCCCGGAGTCGACGGGGAGCTGTTTTTT
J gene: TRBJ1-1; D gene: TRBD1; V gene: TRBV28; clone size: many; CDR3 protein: CASGTGSGFAEAFF; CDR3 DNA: TGTGCCAGCGGGACAGGAAGCGGGTTCGCTGAAGCTTTCTTT
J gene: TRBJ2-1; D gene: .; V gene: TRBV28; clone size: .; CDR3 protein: CASSLPYESHNEQFF; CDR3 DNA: TGTGCCAGCAGTTTACCCTACGAGTCCCACAATGAGCAGTTCTTC
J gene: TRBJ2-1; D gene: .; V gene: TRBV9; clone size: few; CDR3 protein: CASSGADLPYNEQFF; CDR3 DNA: TGTGCCAGCAGCGGAGCGGATTTACCCTACAATGAGCAGTTCTTC
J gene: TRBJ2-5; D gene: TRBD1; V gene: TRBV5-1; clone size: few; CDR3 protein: CASSKSQGEETQYF; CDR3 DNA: TGCGCCAGCAGCAAGTCACAGGGGGAGGAGACCCAGTACTTC
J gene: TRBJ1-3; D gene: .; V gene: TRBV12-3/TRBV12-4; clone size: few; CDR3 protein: CASSFLSSGNTIYF; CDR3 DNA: TGTGCCAGCAGTTTCTTATCGTCTGGAAACACCATATATTTT
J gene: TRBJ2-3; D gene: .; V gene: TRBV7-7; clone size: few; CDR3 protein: CASSPRPLDDTQYF; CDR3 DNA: TGTGCTAGCAGCCCCCGCCCCCTAGACGATACGCAGTATTTT
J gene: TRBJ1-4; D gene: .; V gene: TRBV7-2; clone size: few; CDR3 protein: CASSSDTFNEKLFF; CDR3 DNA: TGTGCCAGCAGCTCGGACACGTTTAATGAAAAACTGTTTTTT
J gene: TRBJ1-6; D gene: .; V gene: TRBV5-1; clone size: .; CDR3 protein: CASSLVFGDYGSYNSPLHF; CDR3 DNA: TGCGCCAGCAGCTTGGTCTTCGGGGATTATGGCTCCTATAATTCACCCCTCCACTTT
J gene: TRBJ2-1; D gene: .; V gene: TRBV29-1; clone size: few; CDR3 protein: CSVVRVAYNEQFF; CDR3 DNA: TGCAGCGTTGTGCGGGTCGCCTACAATGAGCAGTTCTTC
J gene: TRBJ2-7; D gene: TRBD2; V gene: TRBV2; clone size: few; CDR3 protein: CASSATGTSNEQYF; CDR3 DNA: TGTGCCAGCAGTGCCACTGGGACTAGCAACGAGCAGTACTTC
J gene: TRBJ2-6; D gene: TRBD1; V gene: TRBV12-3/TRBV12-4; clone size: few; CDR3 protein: CASSLRTGRSSGANVLTF; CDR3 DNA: TGTGCCAGCAGTTTAAGGACAGGGAGAAGCTCTGGGGCCAACGTCCTGACTTTC
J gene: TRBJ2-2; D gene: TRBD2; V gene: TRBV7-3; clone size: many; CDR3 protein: CASSPTSGRNTGELFF; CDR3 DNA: TGTGCCAGCAGCCCCACTAGCGGGCGGAACACCGGGGAGCTGTTTTTT
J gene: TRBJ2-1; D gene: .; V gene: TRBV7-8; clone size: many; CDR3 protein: CASSPLYSYNEQFF; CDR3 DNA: TGTGCCAGCAGCCCGCTATACTCCTACAATGAGCAGTTCTTC
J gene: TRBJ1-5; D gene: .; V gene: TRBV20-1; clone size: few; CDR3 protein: CSALRLGSNQPQHF; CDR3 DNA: TGCAGTGCCCTGCGACTTGGTAGCAATCAGCCCCAGCATTTT
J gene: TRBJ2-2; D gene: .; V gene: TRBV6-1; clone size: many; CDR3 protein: CASSEQRNTGELFF; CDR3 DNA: TGTGCCAGCAGTGAACAGAGGAACACCGGGGAGCTGTTTTTT
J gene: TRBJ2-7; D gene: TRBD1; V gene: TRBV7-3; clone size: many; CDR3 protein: CASSLPPQGEHEQYF; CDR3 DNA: TGTGCCAGCAGCTTACCGCCACAGGGGGAGCACGAGCAGTACTTC
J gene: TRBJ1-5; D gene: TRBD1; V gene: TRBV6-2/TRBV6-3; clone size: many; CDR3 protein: CASTYQDRGQPQHF; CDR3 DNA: TGTGCCAGCACCTATCAGGACAGGGGCCAGCCCCAGCATTTT
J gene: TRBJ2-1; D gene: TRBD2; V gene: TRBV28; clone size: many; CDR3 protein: CASTNSGLAGRVNEQFF; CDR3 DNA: TGTGCCAGCACCAACTCGGGACTAGCGGGGAGAGTGAATGAGCAGTTCTTC
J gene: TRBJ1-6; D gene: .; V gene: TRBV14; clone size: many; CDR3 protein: CASSLGGNSPLHF; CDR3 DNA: TGTGCCAGCAGCCTCGGGGGGAATTCACCCCTCCACTTT
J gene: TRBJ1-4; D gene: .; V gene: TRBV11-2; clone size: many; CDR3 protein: CASSPGPTNEKLFF; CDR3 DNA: TGTGCCAGCAGCCCGGGCCCAACTAATGAAAAACTGTTTTTT
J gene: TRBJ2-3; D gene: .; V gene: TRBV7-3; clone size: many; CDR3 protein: CASSLLGDAGDTQYF; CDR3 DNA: TGTGCCAGCAGCTTATTAGGAGACGCTGGAGATACGCAGTATTTT
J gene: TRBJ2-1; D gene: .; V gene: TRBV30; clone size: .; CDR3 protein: CAWSGDGGPSNEQFF; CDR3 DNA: TGTGCCTGGAGTGGGGATGGAGGGCCAAGCAATGAGCAGTTCTTC
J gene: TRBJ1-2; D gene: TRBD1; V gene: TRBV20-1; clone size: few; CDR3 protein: CSARGQIFDGYTF; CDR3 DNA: TGCAGTGCTAGGGGACAGATCTTCGATGGCTACACCTTC
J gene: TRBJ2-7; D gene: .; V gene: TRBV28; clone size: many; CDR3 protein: CASTPRVGYYEQYF; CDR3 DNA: TGTGCCAGCACCCCGCGGGTCGGGTACTACGAGCAGTACTTC
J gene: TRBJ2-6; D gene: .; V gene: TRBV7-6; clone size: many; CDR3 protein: CASSLASAVSSGANVLTF; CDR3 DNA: TGTGCCAGCAGCTTAGCTTCGGCAGTATCCTCTGGGGCCAACGTCCTGACTTTC
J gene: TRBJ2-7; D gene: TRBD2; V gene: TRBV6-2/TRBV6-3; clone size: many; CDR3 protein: CASSSLAAAGYEQYF; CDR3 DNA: TGTGCCAGCAGTTCACTAGCGGCGGCCGGCTACGAGCAGTACTTC
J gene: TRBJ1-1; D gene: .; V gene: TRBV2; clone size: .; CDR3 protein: CASSEGLGANTEAFF; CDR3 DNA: TGTGCCAGCAGTGAAGGTCTGGGGGCCAACACTGAAGCTTTCTTT
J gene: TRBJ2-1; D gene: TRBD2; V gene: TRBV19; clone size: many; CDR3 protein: CASGSGGLAGASEQFF; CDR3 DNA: TGTGCCAGTGGGTCTGGAGGGCTAGCGGGAGCGAGTGAGCAGTTCTTC
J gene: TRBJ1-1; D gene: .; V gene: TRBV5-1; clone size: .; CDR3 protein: CASTISGIKNTEAFF; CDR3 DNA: TGCGCCAGCACCATATCAGGAATAAAAAACACTGAAGCTTTCTTT
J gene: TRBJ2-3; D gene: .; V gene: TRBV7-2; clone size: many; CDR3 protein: CASSLAKRDTQYF; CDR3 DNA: TGTGCCAGCAGCTTAGCCAAGAGGGATACGCAGTATTTT
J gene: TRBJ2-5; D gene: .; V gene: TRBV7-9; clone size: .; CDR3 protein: CASSRGNRAQETQYF; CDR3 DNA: TGTGCCAGCAGCCGGGGGAACAGGGCCCAAGAGACCCAGTACTTC
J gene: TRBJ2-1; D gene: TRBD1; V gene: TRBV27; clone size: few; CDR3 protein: CASSPGTVAYNEQFF; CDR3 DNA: TGTGCCAGCAGTCCCGGGACAGTGGCCTACAATGAGCAGTTCTTC
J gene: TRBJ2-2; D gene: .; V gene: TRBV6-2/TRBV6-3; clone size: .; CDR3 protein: CASSYSISTGELFF; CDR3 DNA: TGTGCCAGCAGTTACTCGATAAGCACCGGGGAGCTGTTTTTT
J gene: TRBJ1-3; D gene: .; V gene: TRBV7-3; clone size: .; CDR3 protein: CASSASGSSGNTIYF; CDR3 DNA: TGTGCCAGCAGCGCATCCGGGTCCTCTGGAAACACCATATATTTT
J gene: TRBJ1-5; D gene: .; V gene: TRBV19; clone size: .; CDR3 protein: CASTLGRGNQPQHF; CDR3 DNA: TGTGCCAGTACCCTGGGAAGGGGCAATCAGCCCCAGCATTTT
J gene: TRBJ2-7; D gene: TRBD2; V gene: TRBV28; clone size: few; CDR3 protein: CASSSLGEGYEQYF; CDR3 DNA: TGTGCCAGCAGTTCCCTGGGGGAGGGCTACGAGCAGTACTTC
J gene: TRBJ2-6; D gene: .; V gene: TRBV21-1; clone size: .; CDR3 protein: CASRKDRAGANVLTF; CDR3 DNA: TGTGCCAGCAGAAAAGACAGGGCTGGGGCCAACGTCCTGACTTTC
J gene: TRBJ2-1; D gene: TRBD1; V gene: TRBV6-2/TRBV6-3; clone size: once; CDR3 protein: CASNRGGQGADEQFF; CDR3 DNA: TGTGCCAGCAATAGAGGGGGACAGGGGGCCGATGAGCAGTTCTTC
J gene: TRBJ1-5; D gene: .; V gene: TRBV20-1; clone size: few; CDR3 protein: CSARGSQPQHF; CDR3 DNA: TGCAGTGCTAGAGGTTCTCAGCCCCAGCATTTT
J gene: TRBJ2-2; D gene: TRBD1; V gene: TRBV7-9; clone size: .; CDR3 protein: CASSAGTVLTGELFF; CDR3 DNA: TGTGCCAGCTCCGCCGGGACAGTTCTCACCGGGGAGCTGTTTTTT
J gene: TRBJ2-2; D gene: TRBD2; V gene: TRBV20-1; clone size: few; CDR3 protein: CSAHSGTSGRATGELFF; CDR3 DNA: TGCAGTGCCCACTCCGGGACTAGCGGGAGGGCCACCGGGGAGCTGTTTTTT